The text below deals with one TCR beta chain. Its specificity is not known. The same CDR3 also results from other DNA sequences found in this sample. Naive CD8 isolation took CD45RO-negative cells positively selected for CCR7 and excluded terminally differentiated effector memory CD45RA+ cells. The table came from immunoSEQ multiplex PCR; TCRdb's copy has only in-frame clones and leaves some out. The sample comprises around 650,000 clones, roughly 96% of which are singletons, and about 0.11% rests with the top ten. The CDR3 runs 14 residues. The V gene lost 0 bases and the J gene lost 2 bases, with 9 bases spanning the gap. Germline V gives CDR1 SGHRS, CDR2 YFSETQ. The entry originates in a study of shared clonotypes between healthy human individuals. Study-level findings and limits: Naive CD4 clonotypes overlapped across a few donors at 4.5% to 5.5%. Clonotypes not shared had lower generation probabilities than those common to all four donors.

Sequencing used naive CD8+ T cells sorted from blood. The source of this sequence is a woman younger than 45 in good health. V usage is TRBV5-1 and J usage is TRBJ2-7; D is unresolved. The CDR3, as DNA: TGCGCCAGCAGCTTGGTAGGTCAGACCTACGAGCAGTACTTC. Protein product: CASSLVGQTYEQYF.